This T cell receptor (beta chain) was captured by sequencing in a study of shared clonotypes between healthy human individuals. Overall study results and limits: Clonotypes not shared had lower generation probabilities than those common to all four donors. Only blood was sampled; tissue repertoires likely differ. Clonotype sharing among donors was thought likely to change with sequencing depth.

With respect to this clone: The target antigen is unknown.

Profiling relied on immunoSEQ multiplex PCR, and the TCRdb table lists in-frame clones only, not all of them. The data contain around 2.5 million clones, approximately 93% of them singletons. Sequencing was performed on naive CD4+ T cells from PBMCs. The subset was: CD45RA+ positively selected. The origin of this receptor is a man aged 18 to 29 in good health. Some clones in this sample may be carry-over from other donors' samples.

The CDR3 spells CASSLRGLAGVSFSDEQYF. As DNA, the CDR3 is TGTGCCAGCAGCTTAAGGGGGTTAGCGGGAGTTTCCTTCTCGGACGAGCAGTACTTC. The V and J genes are TRBV7-9 and TRBJ2-7; the match to TRBD2 covers 9 bases. V gave up 2 bases and J gave up 5 bases; unmatched junction bases: 19. The CDR3 consists of 19 residues. The V gene's germline CDR1 is SEHNR and CDR2 FQNEAQ (reference sequence). The entire variable domain, with the rest obtained from reference TRBV7-9 and TRBJ2-7, is as follows: DTGVSQNPRHKITKRGQNVTFRCDPISEHNRLYWYRQTLGQGPEFLTYFQNEAQLEKSRLLSDRFSAERPKGSFSTLEIQRTEQGDSAMYLCASSLRGLAGVSFSDEQYFGPGTRLTVT.